This T cell receptor (beta chain) was found in a study of vaccination and CD4 T cells after COVID-19. At the level of the study: Two Hispanic individuals were among six male and four female convalescent patients.

Stated treatment: roughly ten-day PBMC culture with coronavirus spike peptide pools or control peptides (ViraFEST assay). Fresh replacement IL-2 medium substituted for half the medium on days 3 and 7. Sequenced with the Oncomine TCR Beta short-read assay was DNA taken from cultured CD4+ T cells. Via MiXCR, TCRdb re-called the PCR reads, giving one row per CDR3 protein. This table holds approximately 22,000 distinct CDR3 sequences, 35% to 45% found once. The CDR3 totals 15 residues. The junction had 6 bases not matched to a gene; V was cut back by 2 bases and J by 5 bases. In germline, CDR1 is SGHTA, CDR2 FQGNSA. Concerning this clonotype itself: Its antigen is not identified.

Study-wide findings and caveats: For convalescent patients, a median about 86% of reactive clones surfaced exclusively after vaccination.

The sequencing used CD4+ T cells from blood, cultured in vitro, collected before SARS-CoV-2 vaccination. The source is a human donor who received a COVID-19 vaccine. This chain connects TRBV7-2 to TRBJ2-3, with 8 nucleotides matching TRBD2. CDR3 DNA: TGTGCCAGCAGCTTAAAGTCCGGGACTAGAGATACGCAGTATTTT. This codes for CASSLKSGTRDTQYF. Together with reference TRBV7-2 and TRBJ2-3, the CDR3 gives the full variable domain: GAGVSQSPSNKVTEKGKDVELRCDPISGHTALYWYRQSLGQGLEFLIYFQGNSAPDKSGLPSDRFSAERTGGSVSTLTIQRTQQEDSAVYLCASSLKSGTRDTQYFGPGTRLTVL.